This T cell receptor (beta chain) emerged from a study of molecular identifiers for immune sequencing clone quantification. The wider study: Replicate runs used RNA from around 20,000 or 100,000 naive CD8 cells, which was split five ways into aliquots, and four of those aliquots were then sequenced.

This clonotype appeared a few times. For bulk TCR libraries, previously described methods and listed TCR primers were used. TCRdb independently ran MiXCR on the PCR reads; one entry per CDR3 protein. The top ten hold about 0.73% of the sample, which has some 580,000 distinct CDR3 sequences, about 25% seen once. The CDR3 runs to 15 residues. Germline CDR1 and CDR2: DFQATT and SNEGSKA (reference sequence). V dropped 0 bases and J dropped 8; count of bases not matched to a gene: 8. Sequenced input: naive CD8+ T cells from blood, with Jurkat cell RNA spiked in. Noted subset: FACS-sorted CD8+CD4-CCR7+CD45RA+ naive T cells. The chain recombines TRBV20-1 with TRBJ2-1; 9 bases fit TRBD2. The receptor was derived from a human donor in good health. Some libraries in this study had Jurkat cell RNA spiked in. The CDR3 coding sequence is TGCAGTGCTAGAGAGTTGGGACTAGCCTTCTATGAGCAGTTCTTC. It is translated as CSARELGLAFYEQFF.